This TCR beta chain was retrieved from a study of T cell repertoires in cytomegalovirus infection. Study-wide context: From public TCR beta signatures came an indication of both CMV infection and matching HLA type.

Each CDR3 protein is one row after TCRdb ran MiXCR on the reads. Among 200,000 or so distinct CDR3 sequences, roughly 28% were seen once, and the ten largest hold 30% to 35%. Study findings and constraints: What dominated the ex vivo response were HLA-C-restricted CMV-specific TCR beta clonotypes.

As for this clonotype: The antigen is undetermined.

The clonotype was recovered from a human donor in good health (CMV status not recorded). Some clones in this sample may be carry-over from other donors' samples. The sequenced material came from PBMCs.

The CDR3 DNA follows: TGTGCCACGCAGGTTGGCAATCAGCCCCAGCATTTT. Protein: CATQVGNQPQHF. The chain uses TRBV25-1 and TRBJ1-5, with no clear D. Between the trimmed V and J ends, which lost 10 bases and 2 bases, there was a span of 9 bases. Germline V lookup: CDR1 MGHDK, CDR2 SYGVNS. This CDR3 has 12 amino acids.